This TCR beta chain was documented in a study of blood T cell repertoires in COVID-19. Study-level background: The United States, Italy and Spain were the sources of the acute and convalescent COVID-19 samples. PBMCs, B-cell-depleted T cells, or T cells were the source of the cDNA or gDNA that made up the material.

The germline V and J ends were trimmed by 2 bases and 4 bases, with 11 bases remaining between them. The CDR3 contains 14 residues. Germline-derived CDR1 and CDR2 are MDHEN and SYDVKM. TCRdb's table, derived via immunoSEQ multiplex PCR, lists solely in-frame clones and lacks some. There are almost 2,500 clones in the sample; roughly 87% occur only once, and roughly a sixth lies in the top ten. The TCR comes from a man aged 70-80 years with active COVID-19. The chain recombines TRBV28 with TRBJ1-2; D might be TRBD1 (6 bases). The sequenced sample consisted of peripheral blood. DNA of the CDR3: TGTGCCAGCAGTTTACTAGGGGACATCTATGGCTACACCTTC. Its translation: CASSLLGDIYGYTF.